This T cell receptor beta chain was retrieved from a study of technical replicates of blood from several donors. Notes on this clone: The junction differs from germline at one of its ends, possibly a read error. This sample includes further DNA sequences coding for the same CDR3.

Assay: immunoSEQ multiplex PCR; the TCRdb copy retains only in-frame clones and omits some. The table records about 75,000 clones, 92% of them present only once. Germline CDR1 is SGHVS and CDR2 is FNYEAQ. This CDR3 is 13 amino acids long. Sequencing input: T cells isolated from PBMCs. The chain links TRBV7-6 to TRBJ2-7; D might be TRBD2 (5 bases). This TCR was recovered from a human donor in good health. Here the CDR3 reads CASSLAMRYEQYF. The DNA for the CDR3 is TGTGCTAGCAGCTTAGCGATGAGATACGAGCAGTACTTC. Based on the CDR3 plus reference TRBV7-6 and TRBJ2-7, the full variable domain is GAGVSQSPRYKVTKRGQDVALRCDPISGHVSLYWYRQALGQGPEFLTYFNYEAQQDKSGLPNDRFSAERPEGSISTLTIQRTEQRDSAMYRCASSLAMRYEQYFGPGTRLTVT.